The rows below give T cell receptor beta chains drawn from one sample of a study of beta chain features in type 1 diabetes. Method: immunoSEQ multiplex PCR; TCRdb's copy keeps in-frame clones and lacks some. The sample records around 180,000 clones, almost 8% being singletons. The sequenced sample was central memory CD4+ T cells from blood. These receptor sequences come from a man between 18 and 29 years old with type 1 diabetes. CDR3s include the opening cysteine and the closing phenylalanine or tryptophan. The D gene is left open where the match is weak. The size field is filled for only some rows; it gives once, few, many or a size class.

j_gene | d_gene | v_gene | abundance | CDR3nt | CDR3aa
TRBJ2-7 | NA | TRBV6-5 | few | TGTGCCAGCAGTTACGGAGCAGGGGTATCCGAGCAGTACTTC | CASSYGAGVSEQYF
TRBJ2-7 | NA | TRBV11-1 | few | TGTGCCAGCACCTGGGGGACACCAAGTCGCGAGCAGTACTTC | CASTWGTPSREQYF
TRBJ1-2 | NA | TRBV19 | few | TGTGCCAGTAGTACCTTCTATGGCTACACCTTC | CASSTFYGYTF
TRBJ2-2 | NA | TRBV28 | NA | TGTGCCAGCAGTTTGTTCCGACTTAGCGCGCCGTCCGGGGAGCTGTTTTTT | CASSLFRLSAPSGELFF
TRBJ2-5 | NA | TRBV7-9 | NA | TGTGCCAGCAGCTTTGGCGGGCAAGAGACCCAGTACTTC | CASSFGGQETQYF
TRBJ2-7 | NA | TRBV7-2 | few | TGTGCCAGCAGCTTAGCGCCAGGGTCCTACGAGCAGTACTTC | CASSLAPGSYEQYF
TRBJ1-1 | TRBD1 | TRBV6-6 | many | TGTGCCAGCAGTTACCCGACAGGGGAAGCTTTCTTT | CASSYPTGEAFF
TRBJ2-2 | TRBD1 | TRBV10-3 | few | TGTGCCATCAGTGAGTGGGGACAGGAGAACACCGGGGAGCTGTTTTTT | CAISEWGQENTGELFF
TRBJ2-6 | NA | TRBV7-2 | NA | TGTGCCAGCAGCCCCAAAGGGGCTGGGGCCAACGTCCTGACTTTC | CASSPKGAGANVLTF
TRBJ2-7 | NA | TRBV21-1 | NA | TGTGCCAGCAGCGCGACAGGTTACGAGCAGTACTTC | CASSATGYEQYF
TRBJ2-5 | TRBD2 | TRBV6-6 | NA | TGTGCCAGCAGTAGAACTCTAGCGGGGATGTTGGAGACCCAGTACTTC | CASSRTLAGMLETQYF
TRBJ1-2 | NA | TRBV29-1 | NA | TGCAGCGGGGGGGAACTCGGAAACTATGGCTACACCTTC | CSGGELGNYGYTF
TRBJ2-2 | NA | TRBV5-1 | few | TGCGCCAGCAGCCGTGGCGGCAGGGGGGCCGGGGAGCTGTTTTTT | CASSRGGRGAGELFF
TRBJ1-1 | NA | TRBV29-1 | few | TGCAGCGTTGCGGACAGTATGAACACTGAAGCTTTCTTT | CSVADSMNTEAFF
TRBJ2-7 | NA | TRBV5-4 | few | TGTGCCAGCAGCTCTCCGGGGGGTAGACAGGCCTCCAAGCAGTACTTC | CASSSPGGRQASKQYF
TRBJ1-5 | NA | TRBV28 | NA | TGTGCCAGCAGTACCGGTTATGTGAGCAATCAGCCCCAGCATTTT | CASSTGYVSNQPQHF
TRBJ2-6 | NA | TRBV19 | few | TGTGCCAGTAGTCCGCAGGGAGGAGGGGCCAACGTCCTGACTTTC | CASSPQGGGANVLTF
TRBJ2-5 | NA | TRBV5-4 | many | TGTGCCAGCAGCTGGGCAGAGACCCAGTACTTC | CASSWAETQYF
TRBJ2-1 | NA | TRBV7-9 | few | TGTGCCAGCAGCTTGAATGACAGAGACCAGCAGTTCTTC | CASSLNDRDQQFF
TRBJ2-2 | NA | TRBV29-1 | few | TGCAGCGTCATCAGTGAATTGAACACCGGGGAGCTGTTTTTT | CSVISELNTGELFF
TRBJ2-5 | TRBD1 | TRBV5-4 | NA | TGTGCCAGCAGCTTCTCAGGGGGCGGCCAAGAGACCCAGTACTTC | CASSFSGGGQETQYF
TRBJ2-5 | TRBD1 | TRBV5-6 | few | TGTGCCGCACGACAGGGCCTAGGGGAGACCCAGTACTTC | CAARQGLGETQYF
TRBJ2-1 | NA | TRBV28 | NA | TGTGCCAGCAGTTTGTCCGGGAGTGAGCAGTTCTTC | CASSLSGSEQFF
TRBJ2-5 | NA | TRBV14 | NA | TGTGCCAGCAGCAGGCCGGGGGTAGAGACCCAGTACTTC | CASSRPGVETQYF
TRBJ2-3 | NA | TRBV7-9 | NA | TGTGCCAGCAGCTTAGGGCCGGGGGATACGCAGTATTTT | CASSLGPGDTQYF
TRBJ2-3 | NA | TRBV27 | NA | TGTGCCAGCAGATCCTACGGAGATACGCAGTATTTT | CASRSYGDTQYF
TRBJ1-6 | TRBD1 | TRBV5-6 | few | TGTGCCAGCAAAGGAGGGACAGGACATAATTCACCCCTCCACTTT | CASKGGTGHNSPLHF
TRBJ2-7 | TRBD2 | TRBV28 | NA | TGTGCCAGCCGCCCTCTAGCGGGAGCGAGGAACGAGCAGTACTTC | CASRPLAGARNEQYF
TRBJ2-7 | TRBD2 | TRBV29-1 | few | TGCAGCGTTGTAGGGACTACCGAAGGGAAGCAGTACTTC | CSVVGTTEGKQYF
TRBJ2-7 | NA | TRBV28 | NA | TGTGCCAGCAGTCCCGTATTCGGGTCCTACGAGCAGTACTTC | CASSPVFGSYEQYF
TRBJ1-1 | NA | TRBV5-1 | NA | TGCGCCAGCAGCTCAACGACTCGGACAAAAATGAACACTGAAGCTTTCTTT | CASSSTTRTKMNTEAFF
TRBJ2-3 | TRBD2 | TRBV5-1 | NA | TGCGCCAGCAGCTCGGGGACTACCATGGATACGCAGTATTTT | CASSSGTTMDTQYF
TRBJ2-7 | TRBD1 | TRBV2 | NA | TGTGCCAGCAGCGGAACAGGGGGCTACAAGTCCGAGCAGTACTTC | CASSGTGGYKSEQYF
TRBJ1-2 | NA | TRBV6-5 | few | TGTGCCAGCTACCTCTATGGGACTTTTGGCTACACCTTC | CASYLYGTFGYTF
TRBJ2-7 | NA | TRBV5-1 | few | TGCGCCAGCAGCGGCGGGGCGGTCTACGAGCAGTACTTC | CASSGGAVYEQYF
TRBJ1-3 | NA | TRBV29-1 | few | TGCAGCGTAGCCGGGACACTCTCTGGAAACACCATATATTTT | CSVAGTLSGNTIYF
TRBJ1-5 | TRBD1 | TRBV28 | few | TGTGCCAGCAGTATCCGACAGGGAAGCAATCAGCCCCAGCATTTT | CASSIRQGSNQPQHF
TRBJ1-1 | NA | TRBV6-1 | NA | TGTGCCAGCAGCATGACAGGATCTGAAGCTTTCTTT | CASSMTGSEAFF